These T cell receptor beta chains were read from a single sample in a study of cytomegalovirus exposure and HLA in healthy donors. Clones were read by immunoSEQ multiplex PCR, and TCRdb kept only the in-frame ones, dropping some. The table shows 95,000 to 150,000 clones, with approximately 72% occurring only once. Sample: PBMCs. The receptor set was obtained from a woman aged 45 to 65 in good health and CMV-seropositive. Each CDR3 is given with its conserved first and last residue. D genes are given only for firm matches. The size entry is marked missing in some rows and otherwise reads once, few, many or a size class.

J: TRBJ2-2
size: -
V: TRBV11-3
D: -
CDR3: CASSPPFWTLNTGELFF
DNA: TGTGCCAGCAGCCCCCCTTTTTGGACACTGAACACCGGGGAGCTGTTTTTT

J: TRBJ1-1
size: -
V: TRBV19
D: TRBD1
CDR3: CASSATGTGAEAFF
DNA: TGTGCCAGTAGTGCGACCGGGACAGGCGCTGAAGCTTTCTTT

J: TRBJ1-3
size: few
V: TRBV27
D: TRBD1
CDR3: CASSLFLQGAGNTIYF
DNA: TGTGCCAGCAGTTTATTCCTGCAGGGGGCTGGAAACACCATATATTTT

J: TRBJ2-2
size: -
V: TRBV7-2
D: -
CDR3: CASSRQTYTGELFF
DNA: TGTGCCAGCAGCCGACAGACATACACCGGGGAGCTGTTTTTT

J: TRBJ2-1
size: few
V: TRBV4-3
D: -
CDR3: CASSQVADNEQFF
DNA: TGCGCCAGCAGCCAAGTTGCGGATAATGAGCAGTTCTTC

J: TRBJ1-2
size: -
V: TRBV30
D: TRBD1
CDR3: CARDRRSNYGYTF
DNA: TGTGCACGGGACAGGCGATCTAACTATGGCTACACCTTC

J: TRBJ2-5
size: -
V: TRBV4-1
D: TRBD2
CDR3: CASSQVKRTSGSETQYF
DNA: TGCGCCAGCAGCCAAGTCAAAAGGACTAGCGGCTCGGAGACCCAGTACTTC

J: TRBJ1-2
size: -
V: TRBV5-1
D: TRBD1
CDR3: CASSIGTGGNSGYTF
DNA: TGCGCCAGCAGCATCGGGACAGGGGGTAATTCTGGCTACACCTTC

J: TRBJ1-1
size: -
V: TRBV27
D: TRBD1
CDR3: CASSYKGQDRLNTEAFF
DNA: TGTGCCAGCAGTTATAAAGGACAGGACCGATTGAACACTGAAGCTTTCTTT

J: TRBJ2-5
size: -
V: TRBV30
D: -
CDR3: CAWSTTGRETQYF
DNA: TGTGCCTGGAGTACTACAGGCAGGGAGACCCAGTACTTC

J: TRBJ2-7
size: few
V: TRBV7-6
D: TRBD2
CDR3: CASSRGLAGGYEQYF
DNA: TGTGCCAGCAGCCGTGGACTAGCGGGGGGTTACGAGCAGTACTTC

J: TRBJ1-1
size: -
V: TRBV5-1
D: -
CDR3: CASSSRLNTEAFF
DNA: TGCGCCAGCAGCTCACGGTTGAACACTGAAGCTTTCTTT

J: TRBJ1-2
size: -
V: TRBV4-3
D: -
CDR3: CASSPRGAGTNGYTF
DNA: TGCGCCAGCAGCCCCCGAGGTGCAGGGACTAATGGCTACACCTTC

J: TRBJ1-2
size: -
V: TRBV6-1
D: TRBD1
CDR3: CASSERETGPYGYTF
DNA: TGTGCCAGCAGTGAAAGGGAGACAGGGCCCTATGGCTACACCTTC

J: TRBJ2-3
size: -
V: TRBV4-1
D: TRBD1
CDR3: CASSQVAQGASDTQYF
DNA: TGCGCCAGCAGCCAAGTGGCACAGGGGGCGTCAGATACGCAGTATTTT

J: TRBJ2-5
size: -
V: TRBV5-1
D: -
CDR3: CASSLGGRARAGKETQYF
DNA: TGCGCCAGCAGCTTGGGGGGGCGGGCCAGGGCAGGAAAAGAGACCCAGTACTTC